The rows below give T cell receptor beta chains drawn from one sample of a study of PD-1 blockade in classical Hodgkin lymphoma. The assay was immunoSEQ multiplex PCR, and TCRdb's table has in-frame clones only and misses some. This repertoire shows roughly 86,000 clones, 83% found once; its top ten account for 17%. Source: peripheral blood mononuclear cells (PBMCs), taken before the fourth cycle of nivolumab. The receptors come from a human donor with classical Hodgkin lymphoma. The CDR3 runs from the conserved cysteine through the conserved F or W. D genes are given only for firm matches. A row's size may be missing; if present it is once, few, many or a size class.

clone size,CDR3 length,D gene,V gene,J gene,CDR3 protein,CDR3 DNA
-,16,-,TRBV7-2,TRBJ1-3,CASSLVGGRSGNTIYF,TGTGCCAGCAGCTTAGTGGGGGGGAGGTCTGGAAACACCATATATTTT
once,15,-,TRBV5-1,TRBJ1-1,CASSIPGLGNTEAFF,TGCGCCAGCAGCATTCCGGGACTCGGGAACACTGAAGCTTTCTTT
once,17,TRBD1,TRBV19,TRBJ2-7,CASSIEWGQKPTYEQYF,TGTGCCAGTAGTATTGAATGGGGACAGAAGCCCACCTACGAGCAGTACTTC
-,14,TRBD2,TRBV7-8,TRBJ2-7,CASSFRLAAYEQYF,TGTGCCAGCAGCTTTAGACTAGCGGCGTACGAGCAGTACTTC
-,14,-,TRBV10-3,TRBJ2-3,CAISEGGGTDTQYF,TGTGCCATCAGCGAAGGGGGGGGGACAGATACGCAGTATTTT
-,19,TRBD2,TRBV23-1,TRBJ2-1,CASSPPPGLAGGRFNEQFF,TGCGCCAGCAGTCCACCCCCGGGACTAGCGGGAGGGAGGTTCAATGAGCAGTTCTTC
few,17,TRBD1,TRBV28,TRBJ1-2,CASSFTSRDSRNYGYTF,TGTGCCAGCAGTTTCACCTCCCGGGACAGCCGAAACTATGGCTACACCTTC
-,15,TRBD2,TRBV5-1,TRBJ2-7,CASSPGGSLSYEQYF,TGCGCCAGCAGCCCGGGAGGTAGTCTGAGCTACGAGCAGTACTTC
-,15,TRBD1,TRBV10-3,TRBJ1-1,CAISALWTGNTEAFF,TGTGCCATCAGTGCCCTCTGGACAGGGAACACTGAAGCTTTCTTT
-,14,-,TRBV5-4,TRBJ2-1,CASSFQVADNEQFF,TGTGCCAGCAGCTTCCAGGTAGCGGACAATGAGCAGTTCTTC
-,15,-,TRBV15,TRBJ1-2,CATSRPGRGAGGYTF,TGTGCCACCAGCAGGCCGGGGAGGGGCGCAGGGGGCTACACCTTC
-,16,TRBD1,TRBV11-2,TRBJ2-1,CASSEQGAWGYNEQFF,TGTGCCAGCAGCGAACAGGGGGCCTGGGGTTACAATGAGCAGTTCTTC
-,17,TRBD2,TRBV7-8,TRBJ2-1,CASSPLPGLAGTDEQFF,TGTGCCAGCAGCCCATTGCCGGGACTAGCGGGAACCGATGAGCAGTTCTTC
-,15,TRBD2,TRBV7-3,TRBJ2-2,CASSISPSGTGELFF,TGTGCCAGCAGCATAAGCCCTAGCGGCACCGGGGAGCTGTTTTTT
-,14,-,TRBV19,TRBJ2-1,CASSGDQSRNEQFF,TGTGCCAGTAGCGGGGACCAAAGTAGGAATGAGCAGTTCTTC